The 8 T cell receptor beta chains below all came from one sample that was sequenced in a study of blood T cell repertoires in COVID-19. The assay was immunoSEQ multiplex PCR, and TCRdb's table has in-frame clones only and misses some. The table includes some 220,000 clones, about 85% detected once. The sequenced sample consisted of PBMCs or T cells enriched from blood (not recorded which). The receptor set was obtained from a woman aged 25 to 45 who had recovered from COVID-19.

The gene calls are TRBV19 and TRBJ1-2; 7 bases match TRBD1. Germline V gene data show CDR1 as LNHDA and CDR2 as SQIVND (reference sequence). The CDR3 spans 13 residues. V lost 5 bases to trimming and J lost 8 bases; unmatched junction nucleotides: 8. The CDR3 DNA sequence: TGTGCCAGTAGTGTAACAGGGGCGGACGGCTACACCTTC. Protein: CASSVTGADGYTF.

The genes are TRBV27 and TRBJ2-7, with 12 nucleotides matching TRBD1. This CDR3 has 14 residues. Trimming at V came to 7 bases and at J to 6 bases, leaving 7 bases not matched to a gene. Germline V lookup: CDR1 MNHEY, CDR2 SMNVEV (reference sequence). The CDR3: CASMTGTGGLEQYF. CDR3 DNA: TGTGCCAGCATGACCGGGACAGGGGGCCTCGAGCAGTACTTC.

The genes are TRBV3-1 (or the pseudogene TRBV3-2) and TRBJ2-4; perhaps TRBD2 as D (6 bases). The CDR3 covers 17 residues. The V and J ends lost 3 bases and 9 bases respectively, with 24 bases between them. CDR1 is LGHDT, CDR2 YNNKEL, per germline (reference sequence). The CDR3 protein is CASSQGGGVWRTRIQYF. The CDR3 DNA follows: TGTGCCAGCAGCCAGGGGGGTGGGGTTTGGAGAACTCGCATTCAGTACTTC.

The rearrangement joins TRBV4-1 to TRBJ2-1; 11 nucleotides agree with TRBD2. This CDR3 is built from 15 residues. V lost 3 bases and J lost 2; bases outside the gene matches: 0. CDR1 is MGHRA and CDR2 is YSYEKL in the germline V gene. CDR3 DNA: TGCGCCAGCAGCCAGACTAGCGGGGCCTACAATGAGCAGTTCTTC. It specifies CASSQTSGAYNEQFF.

The rearrangement links TRBV7-9 to TRBJ1-5; 8 nucleotides align to TRBD1. Germline V lookup: CDR1 SEHNR, CDR2 FQNEAQ (reference sequence). This CDR3 is 15 amino acids long. V gave up 4 bases and J gave up 5 bases; unmatched junction bases: 7. CDR3 sequence (DNA): TGTGCCAGCAGCTGGACAGGGAGTAGGGATCAGCCCCAGCATTTT. Translated: CASSWTGSRDQPQHF. The entire variable domain, with the rest obtained from reference TRBV7-9 and TRBJ1-5, is as follows: DTGVSQNPRHKITKRGQNVTFRCDPISEHNRLYWYRQTLGQGPEFLTYFQNEAQLEKSRLLSDRFSAERPKGSFSTLEIQRTEQGDSAMYLCASSWTGSRDQPQHFGDGTRLSIL.

This sequence joins TRBV5-1 and TRBJ2-3, with 10 bases identical to TRBD2. In germline, CDR1 is SGHRS, CDR2 YFSETQ. With V trimmed by 4 bases and J by 2 bases, 10 bases remained unmatched. The CDR3 extends over 17 amino acids. CDR3 nucleotides: TGCGCCAGCAGCGGATTTAGCGGGGGGCTACCCACAGATACGCAGTATTTT. This gives the protein CASSGFSGGLPTDTQYF.

The chain has TRBV7-3 and TRBJ2-5; 8 nucleotides line up with TRBD1. This CDR3 spans 15 amino acids. Germline values: CDR1 SGHTA, CDR2 FQGTGA. Losses at the gene ends were 5 bases for V and 5 bases for J; bases not matched to a gene: 10. The CDR3 nucleotides are TGTGCCAGCAGCGCAACCCCGACAGGGGATGAGACCCAGTACTTC. Translating it yields CASSATPTGDETQYF.

V gene TRBV24-1 combines with J gene TRBJ1-2; 7 bases are shared with TRBD1. The CDR3 is made up of 14 amino acids. Germline V CDR1 and CDR2: KGHDR, SFDVKD. After removal of 0 bases from V and 6 bases from J, the junction contained 3 bases not matched to a gene. The CDR3 nucleotides read TGTGCCACCAGTGATTTGGACAGGGACCATGGCTACACCTTC. The encoded protein is CATSDLDRDHGYTF.